This T cell receptor (beta chain) was sequenced in a study of blood T cell repertoires in COVID-19. The CDR3 is 17 residues long. The V and J ends lost 0 bases and 6 bases, in that order; junction bases with no gene match: 10. CDR1 MGHRA and CDR2 YSYEKL come from the germline V gene. In the original analysis: Reference gene primer amplification gave estimated nucleated cell counts. Profiling relied on immunoSEQ multiplex PCR, and the TCRdb table lists in-frame clones only, not all of them. V and J calls and clone size are those listed in that table; D and trimming were worked out from the DNA. The repertoire holds under 150,000 clones, with 84% as singletons.

The V and J genes are TRBV4-1 and TRBJ2-2, with 7 bases lining up with TRBD2. What was sequenced was PBMCs or T cells enriched from blood (not recorded which). The receptor comes from a man aged 45-65 years in a cohort exposed to, infected with or recovered from COVID-19 (not recorded which). CDR3 protein: CASSQDLASGPPGELFF. CDR3 DNA sequence: TGCGCCAGCAGCCAAGATCTGGCTAGCGGTCCGCCCGGGGAGCTGTTTTTT.